A single sample is the source of the 32 T cell receptor beta chains below, sequenced in a study of T-cell memory formation after mild COVID-19. TCRdb recomputed calls from the 5' RACE reads with MiXCR, one row per CDR3 protein. The repertoire consists of around 120,000 distinct CDR3 sequences, with roughly 15% occurring once and the leading ten covering approximately 15%. What was sequenced was PBMCs or a T cell subset sorted from them (not recorded which). All receptors derive from an adult woman who had mild COVID-19 (a few samples of this study predate the infection). Cell type and time point are not known.

The chain couples TRBV7-9 to TRBJ2-7; possible D gene TRBD2, 5 bases. V lost 4 bases and J lost 3, with 16 bases in between. In germline, CDR1 is SEHNR, CDR2 FQNEAQ (reference sequence). CDR3 length: 15 residues. CDR3 sequence (DNA): TGTGCCAGCAGCTCTCTACACCGGGGAATCTACGAGCAGTACTTC. Amino acid sequence: CASSSLHRGIYEQYF.

This chain links TRBV4-1 with TRBJ2-5; the match to TRBD2 covers 8 bases. This CDR3 has 16 residues. V shed 4 bases and J 2 bases; nucleotides not matched to a gene: 9. Germline loops: CDR1 MGHRA, CDR2 YSYEKL. The CDR3 is CASSRGGSGVQETQYF. For the CDR3, the DNA is TGCGCCAGCAGCCGTGGTGGTAGCGGGGTACAAGAGACCCAGTACTTC.

This clonotype was observed a handful of times. The rearrangement links TRBV30 to TRBJ1-2, with D unresolved. Germline V gives CDR1 GTSNPN, CDR2 SVGIG (reference sequence). Trimming stripped 2 bases from V and 6 bases from J, with 13 bases between. CDR3 size: 13 residues. For the CDR3, the DNA is TGTGCCTGGAGTTGGGGAATGGGCGATGGCTACACCTTC. Protein: CAWSWGMGDGYTF.

This clonotype was seen a few times. This chain joins TRBV29-1 and TRBJ2-3; D ambiguous. V was pared by 6 bases and J by 1 base, with 11 bases between. The CDR3 extends over 13 amino acids. The germline V gene encodes CDR1 SQVTM and CDR2 ANQGSEA. CDR3 sequence: CSVLTIRTDTQYF. The CDR3 bases are TGCAGCGTCCTCACCATCCGCACAGATACGCAGTATTTT.

This clonotype was counted a few times. The J gene is TRBJ2-3, the V gene TRBV20-1; 8 positions agree with TRBD1. CDR1 is DFQATT and CDR2 is SNEGSKA in the germline V gene (reference sequence). The CDR3 sequence is 14 residues long. J was trimmed by 4 bases and V by 6 bases; bases with no gene match: 9. The CDR3 coding sequence is TGCAGTGCCAAGGGGACAGGTGGTCCAGATACGCAGTATTTT. Encoded protein: CSAKGTGGPDTQYF.

This clonotype came up many times. The chain employs TRBV3-1 and TRBJ2-7, with 8 bases identical to TRBD1. The V segment lost 0 bases and the J segment 4 bases; nucleotides outside the gene matches: 8. Germline V lookup: CDR1 LGHDT, CDR2 YNNKEL (reference sequence). This CDR3 comprises 16 residues. The CDR3 here is CASSQDMSGGLYEQYF. The CDR3 DNA sequence: TGTGCCAGCAGCCAAGATATGTCAGGGGGCTTGTACGAGCAGTACTTC.

The chain is built from TRBV4-3 and TRBJ2-7; D is possibly TRBD2 (6 bases). There are 16 residues in the CDR3. The ends were cut back, 0 bases at V and 3 bases at J, with 15 bases in the middle. Germline CDR1 and CDR2: LGHNA and YSLEER. The CDR3 loop is CASSQDLPSGDYEQYF. The CDR3 DNA reads as TGCGCCAGCAGCCAAGATCTTCCCTCGGGGGACTACGAGCAGTACTTC.

This chain uses TRBV11-1 with TRBJ2-7; 7 bases are shared with TRBD1. CDR1 and CDR2 (germline): SGHAT, FQDESV (reference sequence). CDR3 length: 14 amino acids. The V and J ends lost 2 bases and 0 bases, in that order; junction bases with no gene match: 1. In nucleotides, the CDR3 is TGTGCCAGCAGCTTATACAGGGGCTCCTACGAGCAGTACTTC. It encodes CASSLYRGSYEQYF.

The chain has TRBV6-6 and TRBJ1-1; TRBD1 aligns across 11 bases. Looked up from germline, CDR1 is MNHNY and CDR2 is SVGAGI (reference sequence). V shed 5 bases and J 11 bases; nucleotides not matched to a gene: 4. The CDR3 runs to 12 residues. In nucleotides, the CDR3 is TGTGCCAGCAGTCTCGGGACAGGGGGGGCTTTCTTT. It encodes CASSLGTGGAFF.

The chain uses TRBV20-1 and TRBJ2-7; D is undetermined. The CDR3 has 11 residues. From germline, CDR1 is DFQATT and CDR2 SNEGSKA (reference sequence). Deletions cut 0 bases from V and 6 bases from J, with 6 bases between. DNA of the CDR3: TGCAGTGCTAGAGATCTTGGCGAGCAGTACTTC. It specifies CSARDLGEQYF.

This clonotype was counted ten times or more. The genes are TRBV25-1 and TRBJ2-7; D tentatively reads TRBD1 or TRBD2 (5 bases each). The end of the DNA is better explained by TRBJ2-5, so the J call may be wrong. The CDR3 is 18 residues long. Germline V lookup: CDR1 MGHDK, CDR2 SYGVNS. In nucleotides, the CDR3 is TGTGCCAGCAGTGAACCCGGGCCTACGACGGGGCGCCCTACGACCCAGTACTTC. Amino acid sequence: CASSEPGPTTGRPTTQYF.

This clonotype was seen only a few times. This sequence joins TRBV20-1 and TRBJ1-6; D is unclear. The CDR3 is 11 residues long. Germline V gives CDR1 DFQATT, CDR2 SNEGSKA (reference sequence). Trimming removed 5 bases at V and 12 bases at J, with 11 bases between. The CDR3 protein is CSAPLEEPLHF. The CDR3 DNA is TGCAGTGCTCCCCTTGAGGAACCCCTCCACTTT.

V and J are TRBV30 and TRBJ1-2; D might be TRBD1 (5 bases). Germline lookup yields CDR1 GTSNPN and CDR2 SVGIG (reference sequence). V gave up 0 bases and J gave up 2 bases, with 28 bases separating them. CDR3 length equals 20 residues. CDR3: CAWSVSEGRAAPSINYGYTF. CDR3 DNA: TGTGCCTGGAGTGTAAGCGAGGGACGGGCAGCCCCCTCTATAAACTATGGCTACACCTTC.

The chain carries TRBV7-9 and TRBJ2-1, with 8 bases fitting TRBD2. There are 16 residues in the CDR3. V was clipped by 5 bases and J by 9 bases; unmatched bases: 15. Germline V gene data show CDR1 as SEHNR and CDR2 as FQNEAQ (reference sequence). The CDR3 DNA reads TGTGCCAGCAGCCCTCCAGGTGGTAGCGGGACTAGTGAGCAGTTCTTC. It is translated as CASSPPGGSGTSEQFF.

This clonotype turned up a few times. The chain employs TRBV20-1 and TRBJ2-3, with D possibly matching TRBD1 (6 bases). The CDR3 runs 13 residues. Between the trimmed V and J ends, which lost 6 bases and 2 bases, there was a span of 12 bases. Germline V gives CDR1 DFQATT, CDR2 SNEGSKA (reference sequence). The CDR3 sequence: CSARTGNTDTQYF. CDR3 in DNA: TGCAGTGCCCGTACAGGGAACACAGATACGCAGTATTTT.

The V call is TRBV12-5, the J call TRBJ2-7, with D hard to call. Trimming took off 7 bases at V and 8 bases at J, with 12 bases between the two ends. Germline-derived CDR1 and CDR2 are LGHNT and FRNRAP. This CDR3 region has 11 residues. CDR3 sequence: CASDALGKQYF. As DNA, the CDR3 is TGTGCTAGTGATGCTCTGGGGAAGCAGTACTTC.

J is TRBJ1-5 and V is TRBV6-2 or TRBV6-3; 7 bases map to TRBD1. Germline trimming cut 2 bases from V and 3 bases from J; bases unmatched to any gene: 7. This CDR3 has 16 amino acids. Germline-derived CDR1 and CDR2 are MNHEY and SVGEGT. CDR3 sequence (DNA): TGTGCCAGCAGTTACGAAAGGACAGGAGTCAATCAGCCCCAGCATTTT. Encoded protein: CASSYERTGVNQPQHF.

The rearrangement uses TRBV7-2 and TRBJ2-3, with 7 bases matching TRBD1. CDR1 SGHTA and CDR2 FQGNSA come from the germline V gene. This CDR3 has 17 amino acids. The V gene end was trimmed by 0 bases and the J gene end by 3 bases; junction bases not matched to a gene: 9. The CDR3 DNA follows: TGTGCCAGCAGCTTAGCTATACAGGGGCGGAATACAGATACGCAGTATTTT. As protein: CASSLAIQGRNTDTQYF.

This chain joins TRBV5-1 and TRBJ2-1; D is undetermined. The CDR3 is made up of 12 amino acids. Trimming stripped 0 bases from V and 10 bases from J, with 8 bases between. CDR1 and CDR2 (germline): SGHRS, YFSETQ. This CDR3 reads CASSLARSEQFF. Here the CDR3 DNA reads TGCGCCAGCAGCTTGGCCCGCAGCGAGCAGTTCTTC.

This clonotype was recorded a few times. This chain links TRBV10-3 with TRBJ2-5, with 12 bases lining up with TRBD2. The CDR3 consists of 16 residues. Per the germline V gene, CDR1 is ENHRY and CDR2 is SYGVKD. V dropped 3 bases and J dropped 4; count of bases not matched to a gene: 6. CDR3 nucleotides: TGTGCCATCAGTGAACCTAGCGGGAGGGCCTCAGAGACCCAGTACTTC. It yields the protein CAISEPSGRASETQYF.

This chain joins TRBV12-3 or TRBV12-4 and TRBJ2-7; the match to TRBD2 covers 7 bases. CDR3 size: 15 residues. Germline trimming cut 7 bases from V and 0 bases from J; bases unmatched to any gene: 9. The CDR3 is CASTLGGGGSYEQYF. The CDR3 DNA is TGTGCCAGCACCCTTGGGGGGGGGGGCTCCTACGAGCAGTACTTC.

This clonotype was observed many times. The genes are TRBV7-2 and TRBJ2-5, with unresolved D. This CDR3 has 15 amino acids. Germline CDR1 reads SGHTA; CDR2 reads FQGNSA. V lost 7 bases and J 0 bases, leaving 15 bases between the germline ends. CDR3 sequence: CASTRPAGNQETQYF. Written as DNA, the CDR3 is TGTGCCAGCACCCGGCCGGCCGGCAACCAAGAGACCCAGTACTTC.

This clonotype was counted only a few times. The rearrangement links TRBV6-6 to TRBJ2-3, with TRBD2 matching 7 bases. The CDR3 runs to 14 residues. Per the germline V gene, CDR1 is MNHNY and CDR2 is SVGAGI (reference sequence). V lost 6 bases to trimming and J lost 2 bases; unmatched junction nucleotides: 5. The CDR3 sequence: CASRISGLTDTQYF. The CDR3 bases are TGTGCCAGCAGAATTAGCGGGCTCACAGATACGCAGTATTTT.

The rearrangement uses TRBV2 and TRBJ1-1; the match to TRBD1 covers 11 bases. V dropped 8 bases and J dropped 10; count of bases not matched to a gene: 9. This CDR3 has 13 residues. Germline V lookup: CDR1 SNHLY, CDR2 FYNNEI. The CDR3 sequence: CASGGQGAASAFF. As DNA, the CDR3 is TGTGCCAGCGGAGGACAGGGGGCAGCGTCAGCTTTCTTT.

In DNA form, the CDR3 reads TGTGCCAGCAGACTGACATTGGGGAACACTGAAGCTTTCTTT. This sequence encodes CASRLTLGNTEAFF. The rearrangement joins TRBV28 to TRBJ1-1, with D unclear. The CDR3 covers 14 residues. Germline lookup yields CDR1 MDHEN and CDR2 SYDVKM. V was cut by 6 bases and J by 1 base, with 12 bases left in between. Drawing the rest from reference TRBV28 and TRBJ1-1, the complete variable domain is DVKVTQSSRYLVKRTGEKVFLECVQDMDHENMFWYRQDPGLGLRLIYFSYDVKMKEKGDIPEGYSVSREKKERFSLILESASTNQTSMYLCASRLTLGNTEAFFGQGTRLTVV.

The genes are TRBV13 and TRBJ1-1; 7 bases agree with TRBD1. From germline, CDR1 is PRHDT and CDR2 FYEKMQ (reference sequence). V was pared by 6 bases and J by 1 base, with 11 bases of the junction left unmatched. The CDR3 length is 16 residues. Here the CDR3 reads CASRLGQVYPNTEAFF. In nucleotides, the CDR3 is TGTGCCAGCAGACTAGGACAGGTTTACCCGAACACTGAAGCTTTCTTT.

This clonotype was observed a handful of times. The rearrangement uses TRBV7-2 and TRBJ1-1; 8 bases are shared with TRBD1. The germline V gene encodes CDR1 SGHTA and CDR2 FQGNSA. This CDR3 region has 14 residues. V lost 5 bases, J lost 6 bases, and 8 bases stayed unmatched. This CDR3 is CASSQRAGGSEAFF. The DNA for the CDR3 is TGTGCCAGCAGCCAAAGGGCAGGGGGCTCTGAAGCTTTCTTT.

This clonotype appeared many times. The J gene is TRBJ1-6, the V gene TRBV5-1; 7 bases are shared with TRBD1. Trimming cost V 2 bases and J 7 bases; bases outside gene matches: 9. Per the germline V gene, CDR1 is SGHRS and CDR2 is YFSETQ. The CDR3 runs to 16 residues. CDR3 sequence: CASSLRTGGSNSPLHF. CDR3 coding DNA: TGCGCCAGCAGCTTACGGACAGGAGGATCAAATTCACCCCTCCACTTT.

Many counts were recorded for this clonotype. This rearrangement joins TRBV20-1 to TRBJ1-1, with TRBD1 matching 7 bases. V shed 5 bases and J 2 bases; nucleotides not matched to a gene: 8. In germline, CDR1 is DFQATT, CDR2 SNEGSKA (reference sequence). The CDR3 has 14 residues. The CDR3 DNA follows: TGCAGTGCTTTCTTCAGGGGGGGAAACACTGAAGCTTTCTTT. Protein: CSAFFRGGNTEAFF.

This clonotype was observed a few times. This rearrangement joins TRBV4-1 to TRBJ2-5; no firm D call. V lost 3 bases and J lost 6, with 8 bases in between. The germline CDR1 and CDR2 sequences are MGHRA and YSYEKL. The CDR3 loop spans 12 amino acids. The CDR3 sequence is CASSQDLKTQYF. The CDR3 region has the DNA TGCGCCAGCAGCCAGGATTTAAAGACCCAGTACTTC.

This chain connects TRBV6-6 to TRBJ1-2; tentatively, D is TRBD1 (5 bases). This CDR3 comprises 14 residues. V was shortened by 7 bases and J by 6 bases, with 18 bases between the two germline ends. CDR1 MNHNY and CDR2 SVGAGI come from the germline V gene (reference sequence). The CDR3 region has the DNA TGTGCCAGCAAATCTGAGGGGACTACTGATGGCTACACCTTC. The encoded protein is CASKSEGTTDGYTF.

This clonotype was seen more than once but under ten times. This chain links TRBV7-6 with TRBJ2-3; D not resolved. Germline V CDR1 and CDR2: SGHVS, FNYEAQ. The CDR3 extends over 16 amino acids. V was pared by 2 bases and J by 3 bases, with 15 bases between. The CDR3: CASSLLNGSPTDTQYF. CDR3 sequence (DNA): TGTGCCAGCAGCTTACTTAACGGGTCTCCGACAGATACGCAGTATTTT.